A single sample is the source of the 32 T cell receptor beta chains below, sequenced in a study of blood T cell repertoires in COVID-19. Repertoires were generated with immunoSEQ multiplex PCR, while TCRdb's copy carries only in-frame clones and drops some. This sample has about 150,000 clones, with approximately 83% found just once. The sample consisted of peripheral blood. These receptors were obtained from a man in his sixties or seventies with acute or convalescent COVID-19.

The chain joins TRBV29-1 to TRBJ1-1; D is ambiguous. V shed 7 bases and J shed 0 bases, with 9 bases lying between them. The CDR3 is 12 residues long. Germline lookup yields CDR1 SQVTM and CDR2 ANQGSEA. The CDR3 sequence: CSAQTLNTEAFF. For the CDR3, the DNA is TGCAGCGCTCAGACTTTGAACACTGAAGCTTTCTTT.

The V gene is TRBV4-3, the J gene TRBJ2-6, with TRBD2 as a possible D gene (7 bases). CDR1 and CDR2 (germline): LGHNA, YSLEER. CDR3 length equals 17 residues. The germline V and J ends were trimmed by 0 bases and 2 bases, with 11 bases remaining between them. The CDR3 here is CASSQDSRGPGANVLTF. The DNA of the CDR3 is TGCGCCAGCAGCCAAGATTCGCGGGGGCCTGGGGCCAACGTCCTGACTTTC.

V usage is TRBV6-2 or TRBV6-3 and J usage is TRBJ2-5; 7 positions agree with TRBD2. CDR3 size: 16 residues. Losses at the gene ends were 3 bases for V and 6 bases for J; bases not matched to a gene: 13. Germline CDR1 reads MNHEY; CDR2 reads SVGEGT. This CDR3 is CASSYGGGVRGKTQYF. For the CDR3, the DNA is TGTGCCAGCAGTTATGGCGGGGGAGTTCGGGGTAAGACCCAGTACTTC.

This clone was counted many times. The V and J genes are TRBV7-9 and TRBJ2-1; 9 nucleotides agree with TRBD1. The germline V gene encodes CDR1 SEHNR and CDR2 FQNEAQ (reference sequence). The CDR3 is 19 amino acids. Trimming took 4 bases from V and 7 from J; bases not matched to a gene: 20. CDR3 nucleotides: TGTGCCAGCAGCTCCATGGGACAGGGTCTCAGGGGAGGAGGGAATGAGCAGTTCTTC. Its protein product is CASSSMGQGLRGGGNEQFF.

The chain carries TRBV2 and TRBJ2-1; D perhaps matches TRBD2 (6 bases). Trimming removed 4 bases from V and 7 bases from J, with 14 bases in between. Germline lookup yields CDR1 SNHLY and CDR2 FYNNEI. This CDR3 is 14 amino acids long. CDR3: CASSARTISNEQFF. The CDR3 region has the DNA TGTGCCAGCAGTGCCAGGACTATCTCTAATGAGCAGTTCTTC.

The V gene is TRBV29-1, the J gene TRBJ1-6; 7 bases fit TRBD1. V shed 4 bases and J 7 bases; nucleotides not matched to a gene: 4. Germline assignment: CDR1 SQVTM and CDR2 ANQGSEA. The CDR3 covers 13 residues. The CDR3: CSVGTGGNSPLHF. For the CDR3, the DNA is TGCAGCGTTGGGACAGGCGGCAATTCACCCCTCCACTTT. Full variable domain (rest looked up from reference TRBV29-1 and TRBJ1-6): SAVISQKPSRDICQRGTSLTIQCQVDSQVTMMFWYRQQPGQSLTLIATANQGSEATYESGFVIDKFPISRPNLTFSTLTVSNMSPEDSSIYLCSVGTGGNSPLHFGNGTRLTVT.

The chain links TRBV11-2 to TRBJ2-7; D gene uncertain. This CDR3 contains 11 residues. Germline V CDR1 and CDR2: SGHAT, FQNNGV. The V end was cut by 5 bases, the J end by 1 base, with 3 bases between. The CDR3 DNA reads TGTGCCAGCAGCCATTCCTACGAGCAGTACTTC. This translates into CASSHSYEQYF.

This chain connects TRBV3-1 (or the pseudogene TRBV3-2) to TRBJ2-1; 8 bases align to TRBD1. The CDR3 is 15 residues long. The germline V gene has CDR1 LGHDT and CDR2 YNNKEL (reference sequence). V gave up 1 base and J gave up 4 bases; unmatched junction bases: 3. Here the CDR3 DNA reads TGTGCCAGCAGCCAAGTCGGGACAGGTTACAATGAGCAGTTCTTC. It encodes CASSQVGTGYNEQFF.

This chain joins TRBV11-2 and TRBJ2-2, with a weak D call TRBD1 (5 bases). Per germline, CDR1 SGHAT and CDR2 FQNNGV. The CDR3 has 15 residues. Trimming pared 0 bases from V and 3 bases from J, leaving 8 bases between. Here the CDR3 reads CASSLDRVDTGELFF. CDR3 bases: TGTGCCAGCAGCTTAGACAGGGTGGACACCGGGGAGCTGTTTTTT. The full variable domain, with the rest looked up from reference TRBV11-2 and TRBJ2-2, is EAGVAQSPRYKIIEKRQSVAFWCNPISGHATLYWYQQILGQGPKLLIQFQNNGVVDDSQLPKDRFSAERLKGVDSTLKIQPAKLEDSAVYLCASSLDRVDTGELFFGEGSRLTVL.

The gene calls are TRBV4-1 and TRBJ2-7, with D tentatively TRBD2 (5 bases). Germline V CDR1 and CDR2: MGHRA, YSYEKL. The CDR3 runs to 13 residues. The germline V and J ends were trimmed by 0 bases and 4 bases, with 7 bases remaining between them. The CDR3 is CASSQEGEYEQYF. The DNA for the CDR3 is TGCGCCAGCAGCCAAGAGGGAGAATACGAGCAGTACTTC.

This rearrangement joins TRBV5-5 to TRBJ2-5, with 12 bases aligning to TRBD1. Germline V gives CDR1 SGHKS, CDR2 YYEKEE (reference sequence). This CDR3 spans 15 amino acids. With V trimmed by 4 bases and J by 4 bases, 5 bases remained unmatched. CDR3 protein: CASSPGTGGAETQYF. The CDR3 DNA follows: TGTGCCAGCAGCCCCGGGACAGGGGGCGCAGAGACCCAGTACTTC.

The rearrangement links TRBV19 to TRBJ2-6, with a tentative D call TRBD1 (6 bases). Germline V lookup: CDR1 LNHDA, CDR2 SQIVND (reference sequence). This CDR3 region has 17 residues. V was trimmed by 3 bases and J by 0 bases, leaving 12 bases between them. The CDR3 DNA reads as TGTGCCAGTAGTATCCGAGGACAGTCCTCTGGGGCCAACGTCCTGACTTTC. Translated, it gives CASSIRGQSSGANVLTF.

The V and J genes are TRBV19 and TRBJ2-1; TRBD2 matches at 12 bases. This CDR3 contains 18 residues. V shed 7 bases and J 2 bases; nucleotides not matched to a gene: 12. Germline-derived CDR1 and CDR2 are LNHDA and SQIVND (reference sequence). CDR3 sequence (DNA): TGTGCCAGTACCACCGGGACTAGCGGGTTGGGGGCCTACAATGAGCAGTTCTTC. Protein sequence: CASTTGTSGLGAYNEQFF.

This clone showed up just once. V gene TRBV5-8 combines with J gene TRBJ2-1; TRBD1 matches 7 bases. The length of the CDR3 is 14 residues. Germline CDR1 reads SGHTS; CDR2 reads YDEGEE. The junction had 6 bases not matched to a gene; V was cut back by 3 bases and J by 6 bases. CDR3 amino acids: CASSWNRGGNEQFF. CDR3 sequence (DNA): TGTGCCAGCAGCTGGAACAGGGGCGGCAATGAGCAGTTCTTC.

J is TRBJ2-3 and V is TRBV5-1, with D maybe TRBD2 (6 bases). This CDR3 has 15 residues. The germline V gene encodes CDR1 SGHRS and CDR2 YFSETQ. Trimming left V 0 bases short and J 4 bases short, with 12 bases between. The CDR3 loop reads CASSLDGSSPDTQYF. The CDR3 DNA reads TGCGCCAGCAGCTTGGACGGGAGTTCCCCAGATACGCAGTATTTT.

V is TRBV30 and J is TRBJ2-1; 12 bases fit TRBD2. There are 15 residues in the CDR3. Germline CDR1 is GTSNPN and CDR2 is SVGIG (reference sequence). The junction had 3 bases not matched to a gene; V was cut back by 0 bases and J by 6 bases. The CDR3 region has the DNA TGTGCCTGGAGTGTCGGACTAGCGGGGACCAATGAGCAGTTCTTC. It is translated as CAWSVGLAGTNEQFF.

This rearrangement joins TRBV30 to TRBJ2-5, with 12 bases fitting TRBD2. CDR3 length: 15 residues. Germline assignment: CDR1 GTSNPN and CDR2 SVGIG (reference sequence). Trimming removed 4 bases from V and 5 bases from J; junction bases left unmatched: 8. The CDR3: CAWTGLAGPGETQYF. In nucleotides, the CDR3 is TGTGCCTGGACCGGACTAGCGGGACCCGGGGAGACCCAGTACTTC.

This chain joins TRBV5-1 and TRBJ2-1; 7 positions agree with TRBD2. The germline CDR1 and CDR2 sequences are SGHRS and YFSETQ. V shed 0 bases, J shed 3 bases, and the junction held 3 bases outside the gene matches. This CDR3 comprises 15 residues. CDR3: CASSLEAGRYNEQFF. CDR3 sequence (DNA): TGCGCCAGCAGCTTGGAAGCGGGACGCTACAATGAGCAGTTCTTC.

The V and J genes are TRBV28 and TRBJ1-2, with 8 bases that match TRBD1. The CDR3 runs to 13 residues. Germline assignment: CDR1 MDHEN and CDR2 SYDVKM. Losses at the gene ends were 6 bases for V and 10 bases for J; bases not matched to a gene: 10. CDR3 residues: CASRPTGVRYYTF. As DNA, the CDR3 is TGTGCCAGCAGACCGACAGGGGTCAGGTACTACACCTTC.

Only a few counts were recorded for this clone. The DNA for the CDR3 is TGTGCCAGCAGTTCCCTCGGGGGGAAAATGGGCTACACCTTC. Protein: CASSSLGGKMGYTF. V usage is TRBV27 and J usage is TRBJ1-2, with D maybe TRBD1 (5 bases). The CDR3 totals 14 residues. The V and J ends lost 4 bases and 8 bases respectively, with 17 bases between them. CDR1 and CDR2 from the germline V gene are MNHEY and SMNVEV (reference sequence).

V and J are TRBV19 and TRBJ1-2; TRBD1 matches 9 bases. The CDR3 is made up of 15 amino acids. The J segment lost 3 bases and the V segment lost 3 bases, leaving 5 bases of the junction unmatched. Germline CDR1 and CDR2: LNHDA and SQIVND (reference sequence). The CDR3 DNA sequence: TGTGCCAGTAGTATCCTGGGACAGGGCCACTATGGCTACACCTTC. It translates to CASSILGQGHYGYTF. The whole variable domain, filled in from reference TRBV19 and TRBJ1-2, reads DGGITQSPKYLFRKEGQNVTLSCEQNLNHDAMYWYRQDPGQGLRLIYYSQIVNDFQKGDIAEGYSVSREKKESFPLTVTSAQKNPTAFYLCASSILGQGHYGYTFGSGTRLTVV.

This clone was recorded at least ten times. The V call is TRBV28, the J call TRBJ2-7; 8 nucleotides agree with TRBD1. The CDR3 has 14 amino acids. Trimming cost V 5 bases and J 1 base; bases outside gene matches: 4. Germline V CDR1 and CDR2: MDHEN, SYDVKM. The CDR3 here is CASSPRDRSYEQYF. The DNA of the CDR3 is TGTGCCAGCAGTCCGCGGGACAGGTCCTACGAGCAGTACTTC.

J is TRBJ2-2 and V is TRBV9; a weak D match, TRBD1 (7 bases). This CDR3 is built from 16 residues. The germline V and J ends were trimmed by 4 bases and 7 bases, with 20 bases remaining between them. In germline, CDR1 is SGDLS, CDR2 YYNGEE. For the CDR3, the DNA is TGTGCCAGCAGCCCTTGGCAGGGGGGAACCGGCGGGGAGCTGTTTTTT. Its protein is CASSPWQGGTGGELFF.

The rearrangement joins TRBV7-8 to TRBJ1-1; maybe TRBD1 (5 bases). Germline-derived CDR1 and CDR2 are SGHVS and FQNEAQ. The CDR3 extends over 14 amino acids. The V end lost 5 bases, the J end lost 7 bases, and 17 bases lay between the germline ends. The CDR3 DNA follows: TGTGCCAGCAGCCCAAACGGGGGTCCGGATGAAGCTTTCTTT. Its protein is CASSPNGGPDEAFF.

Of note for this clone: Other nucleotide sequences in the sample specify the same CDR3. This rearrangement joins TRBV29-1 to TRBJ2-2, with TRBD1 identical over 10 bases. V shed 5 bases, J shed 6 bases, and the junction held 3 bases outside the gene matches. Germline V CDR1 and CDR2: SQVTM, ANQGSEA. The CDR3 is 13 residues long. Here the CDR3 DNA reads TGCAGCGTTTTAGGACAGGGGGCCGGGGAGCTGTTTTTT. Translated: CSVLGQGAGELFF.

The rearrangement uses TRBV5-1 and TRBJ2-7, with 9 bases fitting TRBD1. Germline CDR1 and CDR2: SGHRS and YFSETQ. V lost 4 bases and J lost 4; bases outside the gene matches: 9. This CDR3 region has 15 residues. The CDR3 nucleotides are TGCGCCAGCAGCAGTGGACAGGGGTCGGGTTACGAGCAGTACTTC. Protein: CASSSGQGSGYEQYF.

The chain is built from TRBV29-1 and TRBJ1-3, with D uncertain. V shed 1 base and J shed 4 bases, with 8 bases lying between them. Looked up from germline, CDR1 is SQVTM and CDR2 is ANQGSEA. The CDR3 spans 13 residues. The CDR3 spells CSVEGGTGNTIYF. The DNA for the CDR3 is TGCAGCGTTGAAGGAGGAACAGGAAACACCATATATTTT.

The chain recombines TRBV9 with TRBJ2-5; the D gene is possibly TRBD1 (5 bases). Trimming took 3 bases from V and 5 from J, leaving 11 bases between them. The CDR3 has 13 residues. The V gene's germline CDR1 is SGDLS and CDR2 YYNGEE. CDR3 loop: CASSGVRDETQYF. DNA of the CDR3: TGTGCCAGCAGCGGCGTCAGGGATGAGACCCAGTACTTC.

CDR3 bases: TGTGCCAGCAGCTTCCAGGGTATCGCTGAAGCTTTCTTT. As protein: CASSFQGIAEAFF. The rearrangement uses TRBV5-6 and TRBJ1-1, with D maybe TRBD1 (5 bases). CDR3 length: 13 residues. V was cut by 2 bases and J by 6 bases, with 11 bases left in between. The germline CDR1 and CDR2 sequences are SGHDT and YYEEEE.

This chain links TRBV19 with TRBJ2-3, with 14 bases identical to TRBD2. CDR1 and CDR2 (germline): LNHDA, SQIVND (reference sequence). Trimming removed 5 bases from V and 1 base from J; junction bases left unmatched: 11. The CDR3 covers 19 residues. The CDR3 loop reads CASSSRLAGGSSRTDTQYF. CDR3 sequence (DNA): TGTGCCAGTAGTTCTCGACTAGCGGGAGGGTCCTCACGCACAGATACGCAGTATTTT.

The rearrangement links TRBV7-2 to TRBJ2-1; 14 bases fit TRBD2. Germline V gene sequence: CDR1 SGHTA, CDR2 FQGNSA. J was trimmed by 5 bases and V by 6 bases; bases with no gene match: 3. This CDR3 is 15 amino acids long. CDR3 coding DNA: TGTGCCAGCAGTCTGGGACTAGCGGGGGACAATGAGCAGTTCTTC. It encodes CASSLGLAGDNEQFF.

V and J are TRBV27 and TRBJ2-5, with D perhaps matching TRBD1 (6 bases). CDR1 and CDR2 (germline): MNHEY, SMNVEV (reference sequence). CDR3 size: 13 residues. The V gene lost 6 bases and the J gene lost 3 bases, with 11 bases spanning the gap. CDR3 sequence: CASRLTGKETQYF. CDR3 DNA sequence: TGTGCCAGCAGACTAACAGGGAAAGAGACCCAGTACTTC.